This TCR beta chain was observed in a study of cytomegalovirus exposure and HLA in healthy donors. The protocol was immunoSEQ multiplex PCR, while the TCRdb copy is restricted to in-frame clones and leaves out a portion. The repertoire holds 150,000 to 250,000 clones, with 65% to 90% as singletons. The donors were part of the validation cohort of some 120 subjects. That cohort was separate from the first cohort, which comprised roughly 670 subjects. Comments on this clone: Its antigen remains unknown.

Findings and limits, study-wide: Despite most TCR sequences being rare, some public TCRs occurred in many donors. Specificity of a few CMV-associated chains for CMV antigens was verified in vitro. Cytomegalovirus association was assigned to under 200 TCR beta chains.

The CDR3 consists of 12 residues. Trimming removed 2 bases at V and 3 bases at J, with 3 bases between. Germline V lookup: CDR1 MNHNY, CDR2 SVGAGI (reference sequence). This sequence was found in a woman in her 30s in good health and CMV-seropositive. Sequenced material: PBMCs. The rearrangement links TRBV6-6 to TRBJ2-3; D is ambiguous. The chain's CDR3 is CASSYQTDTQYF. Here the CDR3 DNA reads TGTGCCAGCAGTTACCAGACAGATACGCAGTATTTT.